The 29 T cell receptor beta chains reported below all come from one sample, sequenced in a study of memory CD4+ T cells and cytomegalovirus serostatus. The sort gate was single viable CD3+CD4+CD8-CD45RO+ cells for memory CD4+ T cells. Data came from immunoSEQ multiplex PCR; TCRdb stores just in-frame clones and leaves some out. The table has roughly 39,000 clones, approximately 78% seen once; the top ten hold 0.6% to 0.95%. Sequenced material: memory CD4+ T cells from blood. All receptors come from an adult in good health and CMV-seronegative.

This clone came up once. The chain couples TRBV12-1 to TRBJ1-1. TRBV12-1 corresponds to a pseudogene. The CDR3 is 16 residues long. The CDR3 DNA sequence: TGTGCCAGCAACCTTCGAGGGGCCCGCGGGAACACTGAAGCTTTCTTT. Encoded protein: CASNLRGARGNTEAFF.

This chain's CDR3 is CASSELSTYEQYF. The CDR3, as DNA: TGCGCCAGCAGTGAACTGTCAACCTACGAGCAGTACTTC. The chain has TRBV10-2 and TRBJ2-7; D call uncertain. This CDR3 region has 13 residues. Germline CDR1 reads WSHSY; CDR2 reads SAAADI. With 3 bases removed from V and 2 bases from J, the gap between germline ends came to 8 bases.

For the CDR3, the DNA is TGCAGCGTCTACGGGCCCAGGGGCACAGATACGCAGTATTTT. Amino acid sequence: CSVYGPRGTDTQYF. The rearrangement uses TRBV29-1 and TRBJ2-3; the D gene is possibly TRBD1 (5 bases). The ends were cut back, 6 bases at V and 1 base at J, with 14 bases in the middle. The length of the CDR3 is 14 residues. Per the germline V gene, CDR1 is SQVTM and CDR2 is ANQGSEA.

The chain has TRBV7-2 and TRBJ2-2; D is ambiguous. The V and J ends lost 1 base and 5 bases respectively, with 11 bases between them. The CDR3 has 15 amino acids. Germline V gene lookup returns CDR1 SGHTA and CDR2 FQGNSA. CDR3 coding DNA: TGTGCCAGCAGCTTAGAGGCCGGGTGGACCGGGGAGCTGTTTTTT. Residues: CASSLEAGWTGELFF.

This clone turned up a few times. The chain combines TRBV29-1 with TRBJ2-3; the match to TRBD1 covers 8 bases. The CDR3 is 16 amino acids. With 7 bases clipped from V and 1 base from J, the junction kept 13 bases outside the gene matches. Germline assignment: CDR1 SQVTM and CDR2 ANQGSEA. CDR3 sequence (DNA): TGCAGCGGCCGACCAACACAGGGGGGAGGCACAGATACGCAGTATTTT. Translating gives CSGRPTQGGGTDTQYF.

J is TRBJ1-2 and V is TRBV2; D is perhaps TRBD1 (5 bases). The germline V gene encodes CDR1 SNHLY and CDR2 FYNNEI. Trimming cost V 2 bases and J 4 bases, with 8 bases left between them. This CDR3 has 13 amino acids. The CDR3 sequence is CASSERGTYGYTF. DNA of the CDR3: TGTGCCAGCAGTGAACGAGGGACCTATGGCTACACCTTC.

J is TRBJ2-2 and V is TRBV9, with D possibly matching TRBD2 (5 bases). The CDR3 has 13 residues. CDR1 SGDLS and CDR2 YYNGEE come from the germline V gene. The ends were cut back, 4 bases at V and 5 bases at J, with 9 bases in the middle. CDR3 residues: CASSYRDTGELFF. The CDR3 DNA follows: TGTGCCAGCAGCTACCGGGATACCGGGGAGCTGTTTTTT.

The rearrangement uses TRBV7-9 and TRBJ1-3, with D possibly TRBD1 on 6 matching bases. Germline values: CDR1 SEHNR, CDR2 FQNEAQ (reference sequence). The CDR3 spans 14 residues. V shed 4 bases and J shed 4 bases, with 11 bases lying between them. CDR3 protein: CASSSYRAGNTIYF. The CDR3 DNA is TGTGCCAGCAGCTCGTACAGGGCCGGAAACACCATATATTTT.

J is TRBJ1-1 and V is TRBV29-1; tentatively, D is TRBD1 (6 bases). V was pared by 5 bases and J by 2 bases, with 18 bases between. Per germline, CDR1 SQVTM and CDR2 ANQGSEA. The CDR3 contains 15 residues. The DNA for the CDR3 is TGCAGCGTTAGGCGGCAGCCGGGGGCTAACACTGAAGCTTTCTTT. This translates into CSVRRQPGANTEAFF.

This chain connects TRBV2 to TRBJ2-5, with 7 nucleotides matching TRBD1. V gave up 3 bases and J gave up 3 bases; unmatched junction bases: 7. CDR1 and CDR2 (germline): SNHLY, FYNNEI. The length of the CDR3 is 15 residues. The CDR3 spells CASSDRQGLEETQYF. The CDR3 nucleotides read TGTGCCAGCAGTGACCGACAGGGTTTAGAAGAGACCCAGTACTTC.

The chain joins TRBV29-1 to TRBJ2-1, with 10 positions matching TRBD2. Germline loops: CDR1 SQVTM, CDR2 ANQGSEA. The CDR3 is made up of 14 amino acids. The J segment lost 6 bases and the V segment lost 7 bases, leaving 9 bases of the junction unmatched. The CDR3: CSGAGTSDINEQFF. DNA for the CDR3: TGCAGCGGAGCCGGGACTAGCGACATCAATGAGCAGTTCTTC.

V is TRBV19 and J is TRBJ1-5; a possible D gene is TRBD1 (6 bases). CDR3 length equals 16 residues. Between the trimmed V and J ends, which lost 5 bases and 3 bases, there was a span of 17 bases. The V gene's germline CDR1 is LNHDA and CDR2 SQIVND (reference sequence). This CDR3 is CASSAGTLDVNQPQHF. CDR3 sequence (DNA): TGTGCCAGTAGTGCAGGGACACTCGATGTCAATCAGCCCCAGCATTTT.

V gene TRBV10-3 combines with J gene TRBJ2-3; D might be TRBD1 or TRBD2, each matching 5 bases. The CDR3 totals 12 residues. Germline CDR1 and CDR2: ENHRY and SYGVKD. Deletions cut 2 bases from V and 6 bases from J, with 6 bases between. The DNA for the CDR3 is TGTGCCATCAGTGAGGAGGGGGATACGCAGTATTTT. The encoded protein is CAISEEGDTQYF.

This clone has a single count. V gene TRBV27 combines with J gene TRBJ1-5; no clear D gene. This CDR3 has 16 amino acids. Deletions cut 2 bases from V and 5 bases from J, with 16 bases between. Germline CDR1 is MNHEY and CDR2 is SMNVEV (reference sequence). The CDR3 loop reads CASSLRGGFRDQPQHF. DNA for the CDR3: TGTGCCAGCAGTTTAAGAGGAGGGTTTCGGGATCAGCCCCAGCATTTT.

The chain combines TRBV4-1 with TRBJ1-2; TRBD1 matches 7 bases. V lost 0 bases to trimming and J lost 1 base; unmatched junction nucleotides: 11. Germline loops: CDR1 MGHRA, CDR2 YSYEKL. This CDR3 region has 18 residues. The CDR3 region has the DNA TGCGCCAGCAGCCAAGATAGGCCGCGTAGGGACAGTAACTATGGCTACACCTTC. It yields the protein CASSQDRPRRDSNYGYTF.

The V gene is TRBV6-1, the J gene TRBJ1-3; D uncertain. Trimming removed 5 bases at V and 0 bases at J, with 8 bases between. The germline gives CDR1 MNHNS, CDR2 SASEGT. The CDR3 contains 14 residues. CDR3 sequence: CASSLGGSGNTIYF. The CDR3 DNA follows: TGTGCCAGCAGTTTGGGTGGCTCTGGAAACACCATATATTTT.

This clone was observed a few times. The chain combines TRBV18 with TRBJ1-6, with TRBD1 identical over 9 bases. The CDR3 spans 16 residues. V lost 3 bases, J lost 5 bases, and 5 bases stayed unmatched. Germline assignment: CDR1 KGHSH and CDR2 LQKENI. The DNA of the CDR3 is TGTGCCAGCTCACCGGGACAGGGCAGGGATAATTCACCCCTCCACTTT. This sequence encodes CASSPGQGRDNSPLHF.

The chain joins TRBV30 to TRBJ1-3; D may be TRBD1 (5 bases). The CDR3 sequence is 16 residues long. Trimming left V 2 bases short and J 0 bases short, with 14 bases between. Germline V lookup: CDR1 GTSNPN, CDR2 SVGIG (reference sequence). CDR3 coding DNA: TGTGCCTGGAGTCTAGGGCGGGGGAGCTCTGGAAACACCATATATTTT. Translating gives CAWSLGRGSSGNTIYF.

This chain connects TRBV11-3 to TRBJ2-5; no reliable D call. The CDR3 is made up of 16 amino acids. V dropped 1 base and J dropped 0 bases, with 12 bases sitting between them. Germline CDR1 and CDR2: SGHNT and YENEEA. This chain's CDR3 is CASSLVVFRYQETQYF. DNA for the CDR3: TGTGCCAGCAGCTTAGTTGTTTTTCGGTACCAAGAGACCCAGTACTTC.

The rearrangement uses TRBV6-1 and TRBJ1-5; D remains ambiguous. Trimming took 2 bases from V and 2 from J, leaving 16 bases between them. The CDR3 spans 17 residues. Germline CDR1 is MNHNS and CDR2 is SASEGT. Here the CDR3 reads CASSEWSRAVGNQPQHF. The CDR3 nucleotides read TGTGCCAGCAGTGAATGGTCTCGGGCAGTCGGCAATCAGCCCCAGCATTTT.

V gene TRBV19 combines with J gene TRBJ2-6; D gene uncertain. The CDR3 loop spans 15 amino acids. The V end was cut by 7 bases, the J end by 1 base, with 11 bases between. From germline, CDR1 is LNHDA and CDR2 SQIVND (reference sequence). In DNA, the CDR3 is TGTGCCAGTACCACTGGTGGTTCTGGGGCCAACGTCCTGACTTTC. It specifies CASTTGGSGANVLTF.

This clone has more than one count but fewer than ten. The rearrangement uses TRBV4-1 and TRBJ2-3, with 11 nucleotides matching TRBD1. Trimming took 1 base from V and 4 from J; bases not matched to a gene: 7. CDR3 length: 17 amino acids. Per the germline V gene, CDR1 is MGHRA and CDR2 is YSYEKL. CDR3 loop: CASSQGGRTGGPDTQYF. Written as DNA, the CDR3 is TGCGCCAGCAGCCAAGGCGGTAGGACAGGGGGCCCAGATACGCAGTATTTT.

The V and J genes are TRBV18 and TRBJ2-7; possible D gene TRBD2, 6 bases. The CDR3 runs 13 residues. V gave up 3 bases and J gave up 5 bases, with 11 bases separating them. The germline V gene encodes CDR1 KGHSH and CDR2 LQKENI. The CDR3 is CASSPLGRNEQYF. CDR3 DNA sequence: TGTGCCAGCTCACCTCTTGGGAGGAACGAGCAGTACTTC.

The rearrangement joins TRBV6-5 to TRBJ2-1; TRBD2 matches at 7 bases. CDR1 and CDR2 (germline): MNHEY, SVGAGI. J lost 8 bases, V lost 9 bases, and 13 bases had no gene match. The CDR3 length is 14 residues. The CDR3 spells CASVASGSSHEQFF. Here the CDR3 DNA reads TGTGCCAGTGTTGCTAGCGGCTCCAGCCATGAGCAGTTCTTC.

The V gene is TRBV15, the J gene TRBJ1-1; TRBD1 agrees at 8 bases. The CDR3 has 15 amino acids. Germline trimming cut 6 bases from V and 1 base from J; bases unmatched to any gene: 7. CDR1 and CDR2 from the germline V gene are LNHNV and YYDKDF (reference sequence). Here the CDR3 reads CATSYGGQGNTEAFF. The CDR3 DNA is TGTGCCACCAGTTACGGAGGACAGGGGAACACTGAAGCTTTCTTT.

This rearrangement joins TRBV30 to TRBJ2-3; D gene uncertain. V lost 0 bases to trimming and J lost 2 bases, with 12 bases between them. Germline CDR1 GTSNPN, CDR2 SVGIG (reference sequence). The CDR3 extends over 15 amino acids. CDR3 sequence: CAWSVSVSTTDTQYF. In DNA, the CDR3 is TGTGCCTGGAGTGTATCAGTATCCACCACAGATACGCAGTATTTT.

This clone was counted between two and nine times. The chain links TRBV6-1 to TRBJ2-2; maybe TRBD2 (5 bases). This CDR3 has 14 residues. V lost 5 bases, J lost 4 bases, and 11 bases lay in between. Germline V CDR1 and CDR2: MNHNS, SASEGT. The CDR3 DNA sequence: TGTGCCAGCAGTAGCGGACTGGTCACCGGGGAGCTGTTTTTT. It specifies CASSSGLVTGELFF.

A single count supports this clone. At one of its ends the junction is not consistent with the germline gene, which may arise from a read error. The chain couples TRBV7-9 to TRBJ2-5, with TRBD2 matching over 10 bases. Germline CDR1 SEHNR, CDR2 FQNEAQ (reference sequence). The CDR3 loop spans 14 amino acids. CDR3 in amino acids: CASSLDISGGLVHF. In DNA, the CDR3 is TGTGCCAGCAGCTTAGACATTAGCGGGGGGCTAGTCCACTTC.

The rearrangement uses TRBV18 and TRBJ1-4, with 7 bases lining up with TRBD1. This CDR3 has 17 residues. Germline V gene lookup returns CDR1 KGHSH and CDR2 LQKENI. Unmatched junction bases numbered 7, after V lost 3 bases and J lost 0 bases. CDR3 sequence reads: CASSPGTAQATNEKLFF. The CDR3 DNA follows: TGTGCCAGCTCACCGGGGACAGCCCAGGCAACTAATGAAAAACTGTTTTTT.